These T cell receptor beta chains were read from a single sample in a study of PD-L1 blockade in urothelial cancer. Method: immunoSEQ multiplex PCR; TCRdb's copy keeps in-frame clones and lacks some. The table includes around 100,000 clones, roughly 84% detected once. Sequencing used PBMCs, obtained around atezolizumab (anti-PD-L1) treatment. These receptors all stem from a man aged 55 to 70 with urothelial cancer. CDR3s include the opening cysteine and the closing phenylalanine or tryptophan. A D gene is named only where the DNA matches it firmly. Not all rows give a size; the values are once, few, many and, for expanded clones, a class.

J gene: TRBJ2-7
clone size: .
CDR3 length: 16
V gene: TRBV7-9
D gene: TRBD2
CDR3 protein: CASSLFGLAGAHEQYF
CDR3 DNA: TGTGCCAGCAGCTTATTTGGACTAGCGGGAGCACACGAGCAGTACTTC

J gene: TRBJ2-7
clone size: .
CDR3 length: 14
V gene: TRBV27
D gene: TRBD2
CDR3 protein: CASRKLAGIYEQYF
CDR3 DNA: TGTGCCAGCAGGAAACTAGCGGGAATCTACGAGCAGTACTTC

J gene: TRBJ1-2
clone size: .
CDR3 length: 12
V gene: TRBV10-3
D gene: .
CDR3 protein: CAISPENYGYTF
CDR3 DNA: TGTGCCATCTCCCCGGAGAACTATGGCTACACCTTC

J gene: TRBJ2-7
clone size: .
CDR3 length: 15
V gene: TRBV5-1
D gene: TRBD2
CDR3 protein: CASSWGAGGPYEQYF
CDR3 DNA: TGCGCCAGCAGCTGGGGAGCGGGAGGGCCCTACGAGCAGTACTTC

J gene: TRBJ2-3
clone size: .
CDR3 length: 15
V gene: TRBV6-1
D gene: .
CDR3 protein: CASSEGVSEWDTQYF
CDR3 DNA: TGTGCCAGCAGTGAAGGAGTGTCGGAGTGGGATACGCAGTATTTT

J gene: TRBJ2-7
clone size: .
CDR3 length: 15
V gene: TRBV7-2
D gene: .
CDR3 protein: CASSPNRFHSYEQYF
CDR3 DNA: TGTGCCAGCAGCCCAAACAGGTTTCACTCCTACGAGCAGTACTTC

J gene: TRBJ1-1
clone size: .
CDR3 length: 17
V gene: TRBV7-6
D gene: .
CDR3 protein: CASSTLRDTSGNTEAFF
CDR3 DNA: TGTGCCAGCAGCACCCTCCGGGACACTTCGGGGAACACTGAAGCTTTCTTT

J gene: TRBJ2-2
clone size: .
CDR3 length: 16
V gene: TRBV28
D gene: TRBD1
CDR3 protein: CASSLSGTVLTGELFF
CDR3 DNA: TGTGCCAGCAGTTTATCCGGGACAGTCCTCACCGGGGAGCTGTTTTTT

J gene: TRBJ2-1
clone size: .
CDR3 length: 13
V gene: TRBV7-6
D gene: .
CDR3 protein: CASSPRNSAEQFF
CDR3 DNA: TGTGCCAGCAGCCCTCGTAATAGCGCCGAGCAGTTCTTC

J gene: TRBJ1-2
clone size: .
CDR3 length: 14
V gene: TRBV6-5
D gene: TRBD1
CDR3 protein: CASSPSTGSYGYTF
CDR3 DNA: TGTGCCAGCAGTCCATCGACAGGGAGCTATGGCTACACCTTC

J gene: TRBJ2-3
clone size: .
CDR3 length: 15
V gene: TRBV19
D gene: TRBD2
CDR3 protein: CASNQAGGGTDTQYF
CDR3 DNA: TGTGCCAGTAACCAAGCGGGGGGAGGGACAGATACGCAGTATTTT

J gene: TRBJ1-5
clone size: .
CDR3 length: 14
V gene: TRBV5-1
D gene: TRBD1
CDR3 protein: CASSPGQEDQPQHF
CDR3 DNA: TGCGCCAGCAGCCCCGGACAGGAAGATCAGCCCCAGCATTTT

J gene: TRBJ2-7
clone size: .
CDR3 length: 14
V gene: TRBV6-5
D gene: TRBD1
CDR3 protein: CASRTGALPYEQYF
CDR3 DNA: TGTGCCAGCAGGACAGGGGCCCTCCCCTACGAGCAGTACTTC

J gene: TRBJ1-2
clone size: .
CDR3 length: 12
V gene: TRBV2
D gene: TRBD1
CDR3 protein: CASREDREGYTF
CDR3 DNA: TGTGCCAGCAGAGAGGACAGGGAGGGCTACACCTTC

J gene: TRBJ1-2
clone size: .
CDR3 length: 17
V gene: TRBV5-1
D gene: TRBD1
CDR3 protein: CASSRTPGQGEIYGYTF
CDR3 DNA: TGCGCCAGCAGTCGGACCCCGGGACAGGGGGAGATCTATGGCTACACCTTC

J gene: TRBJ2-2
clone size: .
CDR3 length: 15
V gene: TRBV19
D gene: TRBD2
CDR3 protein: CASSNSGVNTGELFF
CDR3 DNA: TGTGCCAGTAGTAACAGCGGGGTGAACACCGGGGAGCTGTTTTTT

J gene: TRBJ2-1
clone size: .
CDR3 length: 15
V gene: TRBV7-3
D gene: .
CDR3 protein: CASSLAGAEYNEQFF
CDR3 DNA: TGTGCCAGCAGCTTAGCGGGGGCCGAATACAATGAGCAGTTCTTC

J gene: TRBJ1-5
clone size: few
CDR3 length: 14
V gene: TRBV6-1
D gene: .
CDR3 protein: CASSLGVGNQPQHF
CDR3 DNA: TGTGCCAGCAGTCTAGGGGTTGGCAATCAGCCCCAGCATTTT

J gene: TRBJ2-7
clone size: .
CDR3 length: 13
V gene: TRBV4-1
D gene: .
CDR3 protein: CASSQATSYEQYF
CDR3 DNA: TGCGCCAGCAGCCAAGCGACTTCATACGAGCAGTACTTC

J gene: TRBJ1-1
clone size: few
CDR3 length: 12
V gene: TRBV7-9
D gene: .
CDR3 protein: CASSARTAEAFF
CDR3 DNA: TGTGCCAGCAGCGCGCGGACAGCAGAAGCTTTCTTT

J gene: TRBJ2-1
clone size: .
CDR3 length: 14
V gene: TRBV19
D gene: .
CDR3 protein: CASSIADNHNEQFF
CDR3 DNA: TGTGCCAGTAGTATCGCGGACAATCACAATGAGCAGTTCTTC

J gene: TRBJ2-3
clone size: .
CDR3 length: 15
V gene: TRBV6-1
D gene: .
CDR3 protein: CASLLAAPRTDTQYF
CDR3 DNA: TGTGCCAGCCTCCTCGCGGCCCCTCGGACAGATACGCAGTATTTT

J gene: TRBJ1-1
clone size: .
CDR3 length: 14
V gene: TRBV6-6
D gene: .
CDR3 protein: CASSLPGLNTEAFF
CDR3 DNA: TGTGCCAGCAGTTTACCAGGGTTGAACACTGAAGCTTTCTTT

J gene: TRBJ2-5
clone size: .
CDR3 length: 14
V gene: TRBV5-1
D gene: .
CDR3 protein: CASSLEWADETQYF
CDR3 DNA: TGCGCCAGCAGCTTGGAATGGGCAGATGAGACCCAGTACTTC

J gene: TRBJ2-5
clone size: .
CDR3 length: 15
V gene: TRBV18
D gene: TRBD1
CDR3 protein: CASSPSLRDRETQYF
CDR3 DNA: TGTGCCAGCTCACCATCGCTCCGGGACAGAGAGACCCAGTACTTC

J gene: TRBJ2-7
clone size: .
CDR3 length: 17
V gene: TRBV7-3
D gene: .
CDR3 protein: CASSLRAPTRSPYEQYF
CDR3 DNA: TGTGCCAGCAGCTTAAGGGCACCCACCCGGTCTCCCTACGAGCAGTACTTC

J gene: TRBJ2-5
clone size: .
CDR3 length: 13
V gene: TRBV28
D gene: .
CDR3 protein: CANSSGQQETQYF
CDR3 DNA: TGTGCCAACAGTTCTGGACAGCAAGAGACCCAGTACTTC

J gene: TRBJ2-3
clone size: once
CDR3 length: 15
V gene: TRBV2
D gene: TRBD2
CDR3 protein: CASSEYGTTTDTQYF
CDR3 DNA: TGTGCCAGCAGTGAGTACGGGACTACCACAGATACGCAGTATTTT

J gene: TRBJ2-7
clone size: .
CDR3 length: 16
V gene: TRBV29-1
D gene: .
CDR3 protein: CSVEGREGAVAYEQYF
CDR3 DNA: TGCAGCGTTGAAGGAAGGGAAGGGGCAGTGGCCTACGAGCAGTACTTC

J gene: TRBJ2-7
clone size: .
CDR3 length: 13
V gene: TRBV27
D gene: .
CDR3 protein: CASSLGQDYEQYF
CDR3 DNA: TGTGCCAGCAGTTTGGGGCAGGACTACGAGCAGTACTTC

J gene: TRBJ2-5
clone size: .
CDR3 length: 15
V gene: TRBV7-7
D gene: TRBD2
CDR3 protein: CASSPLAGVAETQYF
CDR3 DNA: TGTGCTAGCAGCCCCCTAGCGGGAGTAGCCGAGACCCAGTACTTC

J gene: TRBJ2-1
clone size: .
CDR3 length: 15
V gene: TRBV28
D gene: TRBD2
CDR3 protein: CASVAASGGNNEQFF
CDR3 DNA: TGTGCCAGCGTTGCGGCTAGCGGGGGGAACAATGAGCAGTTCTTC

J gene: TRBJ2-5
clone size: .
CDR3 length: 15
V gene: TRBV18
D gene: .
CDR3 protein: CASSPFDDIQETQYF
CDR3 DNA: TGTGCCAGCTCACCGTTTGATGACATCCAAGAGACCCAGTACTTC

J gene: TRBJ2-6
clone size: .
CDR3 length: 19
V gene: TRBV9
D gene: .
CDR3 protein: CASSTNRVRLQSGANVLTF
CDR3 DNA: TGTGCCAGCAGCACTAACAGGGTGAGGCTCCAATCTGGGGCCAACGTCCTGACTTTC

J gene: TRBJ1-2
clone size: .
CDR3 length: 16
V gene: TRBV28
D gene: TRBD1
CDR3 protein: CASSLYATGTPYGYTF
CDR3 DNA: TGTGCCAGCAGTTTATACGCGACAGGGACGCCTTATGGCTACACCTTC

J gene: TRBJ2-2
clone size: few
CDR3 length: 16
V gene: TRBV5-1
D gene: TRBD1
CDR3 protein: CASSLQGALDTGELFF
CDR3 DNA: TGCGCCAGCAGCCTACAGGGGGCGCTTGACACCGGGGAGCTGTTTTTT

J gene: TRBJ2-3
clone size: .
CDR3 length: 15
V gene: TRBV29-1
D gene: .
CDR3 protein: CSVVNWGSSADTQYF
CDR3 DNA: TGCAGCGTTGTCAATTGGGGCTCTTCCGCAGATACGCAGTATTTT

J gene: TRBJ1-1
clone size: few
CDR3 length: 18
V gene: TRBV2
D gene: TRBD1
CDR3 protein: CASSWGSTGDLLNTEAFF
CDR3 DNA: TGTGCCAGCAGTTGGGGAAGTACAGGGGACCTATTGAACACTGAAGCTTTCTTT

J gene: TRBJ2-3
clone size: .
CDR3 length: 17
V gene: TRBV5-4
D gene: TRBD2
CDR3 protein: CASSPGTSGGGTDTQYF
CDR3 DNA: TGTGCCAGCAGCCCGGGGACTAGCGGGGGTGGCACAGATACGCAGTATTTT

J gene: TRBJ2-1
clone size: .
CDR3 length: 16
V gene: TRBV6-5
D gene: TRBD2
CDR3 protein: CASSYDGGGSYNEQFF
CDR3 DNA: TGTGCCAGCAGTTACGACGGCGGGGGGTCTTACAATGAGCAGTTCTTC

J gene: TRBJ2-2
clone size: .
CDR3 length: 15
V gene: TRBV5-1
D gene: .
CDR3 protein: CASSSGAGGTGELFF
CDR3 DNA: TGCGCCAGCAGCTCAGGGGCCGGAGGCACCGGGGAGCTGTTTTTT

J gene: TRBJ1-3
clone size: few
CDR3 length: 12
V gene: TRBV30
D gene: TRBD1
CDR3 protein: CAWGDREHTIYF
CDR3 DNA: TGTGCCTGGGGTGACAGGGAGCACACCATATATTTT

J gene: TRBJ2-7
clone size: .
CDR3 length: 15
V gene: TRBV5-1
D gene: .
CDR3 protein: CASSLGRASLDEQYF
CDR3 DNA: TGCGCCAGCAGCTTGGGGCGGGCTTCACTGGACGAGCAGTACTTC

J gene: TRBJ1-4
clone size: .
CDR3 length: 13
V gene: TRBV7-2
D gene: .
CDR3 protein: CASSLMQNEKLFF
CDR3 DNA: TGTGCCAGCAGCTTAATGCAGAATGAAAAACTGTTTTTT

J gene: TRBJ2-7
clone size: .
CDR3 length: 16
V gene: TRBV4-1
D gene: TRBD1
CDR3 protein: CASSPGGDRSFYEQYF
CDR3 DNA: TGCGCCAGCAGCCCAGGAGGGGACAGGTCTTTCTACGAGCAGTACTTC

J gene: TRBJ2-2
clone size: .
CDR3 length: 15
V gene: TRBV6-5
D gene: TRBD1
CDR3 protein: CASTTGGINTGELFF
CDR3 DNA: TGTGCCAGCACCACAGGGGGCATTAACACCGGGGAGCTGTTTTTT

J gene: TRBJ2-7
clone size: once
CDR3 length: 10
V gene: TRBV20-1
D gene: .
CDR3 protein: CSASNDEQYF
CDR3 DNA: TGCAGTGCTAGTAATGACGAGCAGTACTTC

J gene: TRBJ2-7
clone size: .
CDR3 length: 14
V gene: TRBV6-1
D gene: TRBD2
CDR3 protein: CASSTLAGGDEQYF
CDR3 DNA: TGTGCCAGCAGCACCCTAGCGGGAGGCGACGAGCAGTACTTC

J gene: TRBJ2-5
clone size: once
CDR3 length: 15
V gene: TRBV25-1
D gene: .
CDR3 protein: CASTPRSGTQETQYF
CDR3 DNA: TGTGCCAGCACCCCCAGGAGCGGGACACAAGAGACCCAGTACTTC

J gene: TRBJ2-7
clone size: once
CDR3 length: 14
V gene: TRBV6-5
D gene: TRBD1
CDR3 protein: CASKSNRGPDEQYF
CDR3 DNA: TGTGCCAGCAAGTCGAACAGGGGGCCGGACGAGCAGTACTTC

J gene: TRBJ1-5
clone size: .
CDR3 length: 12
V gene: TRBV7-9
D gene: .
CDR3 protein: CATRRGNQPQHF
CDR3 DNA: TGTGCCACCCGGCGGGGGAATCAGCCCCAGCATTTT